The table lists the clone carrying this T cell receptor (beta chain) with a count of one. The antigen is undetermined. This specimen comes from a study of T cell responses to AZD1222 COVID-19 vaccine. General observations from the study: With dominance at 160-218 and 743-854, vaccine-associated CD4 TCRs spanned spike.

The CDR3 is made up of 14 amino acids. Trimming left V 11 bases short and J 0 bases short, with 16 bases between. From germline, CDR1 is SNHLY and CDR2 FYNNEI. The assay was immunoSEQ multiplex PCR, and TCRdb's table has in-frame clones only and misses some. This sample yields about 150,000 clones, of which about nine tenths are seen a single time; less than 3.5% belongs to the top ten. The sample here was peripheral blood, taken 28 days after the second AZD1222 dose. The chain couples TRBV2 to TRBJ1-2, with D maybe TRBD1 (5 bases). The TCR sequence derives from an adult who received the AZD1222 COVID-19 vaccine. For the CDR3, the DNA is TGTGCCCGCCGGGACGGAAAATCTAACTATGGCTACACCTTC. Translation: CARRDGKSNYGYTF.